Listed below are T cell receptor beta chains from one sample, sequenced in a study of early T cells in non-severe SARS-CoV-2 infection. TCRdb itself ran the 5' RACE reads through MiXCR, one entry per CDR3 protein. This sample yields 45,000 to 70,000 distinct CDR3 sequences, of which about 6.2% are seen a single time; roughly 4% belongs to the top ten. Sample: whole blood. The receptors derive from an adult who was a healthcare worker with PCR-confirmed SARS-CoV-2 infection or an uninfected control (not recorded which). Each CDR3 is given with its conserved first and last residue. The order of the fields is D gene, clone size, J gene, V gene, CDR3 DNA, CDR3 protein. A D gene is named only where the DNA matches it firmly. Not every row has a clone size; where given, it reads once, few, many or a size class.

D gene: TRBD2; clone size: -; J gene: TRBJ2-5; V gene: TRBV13; CDR3 DNA: TGTGCCAGCAGCCCCAGACTAGCCGGGGAGACCCAGTACTTC; CDR3 protein: CASSPRLAGETQYF
D gene: -; clone size: -; J gene: TRBJ2-7; V gene: TRBV3-1; CDR3 DNA: TGTGCCAGCAGTCGAAAGAGCCACCTTAGGGCCCCCTACGAGCAGTACTTC; CDR3 protein: CASSRKSHLRAPYEQYF
D gene: -; clone size: -; J gene: TRBJ1-1; V gene: TRBV5-6; CDR3 DNA: TGTGCCAGCGGGTCGCGGCGCAACACTGAAGCTTTCTTT; CDR3 protein: CASGSRRNTEAFF
D gene: -; clone size: -; J gene: TRBJ1-1; V gene: TRBV11-3; CDR3 DNA: TGTGCCAGCAGCCCGATGGGAGCGGACACTGAAGCTTTCTTT; CDR3 protein: CASSPMGADTEAFF
D gene: -; clone size: many; J gene: TRBJ1-1; V gene: TRBV30; CDR3 DNA: TGTGCCTGGAGTGTAGGGCAGCACGTCACTGAAGCTTTCTTT; CDR3 protein: CAWSVGQHVTEAFF
D gene: -; clone size: -; J gene: TRBJ1-2; V gene: TRBV19; CDR3 DNA: TGTGCCAGTAGTGCTCAGACAGGTGCAATGAGCTACACCTTC; CDR3 protein: CASSAQTGAMSYTF
D gene: -; clone size: -; J gene: TRBJ1-6; V gene: TRBV27; CDR3 DNA: TGTGCCAGCAGTCCCGGGACTTGGGGATATTCACCCCTCCACTTT; CDR3 protein: CASSPGTWGYSPLHF
D gene: -; clone size: many; J gene: TRBJ2-1; V gene: TRBV20-1; CDR3 DNA: TGCAGTGCCTTCCCTAGGGCGAATGAGCAGTTCTTC; CDR3 protein: CSAFPRANEQFF
D gene: -; clone size: few; J gene: TRBJ2-5; V gene: TRBV29-1; CDR3 DNA: TGCAGCGTTACCCGGGCCGGGACACTCCAAGAGACCCAGTACTTC; CDR3 protein: CSVTRAGTLQETQYF
D gene: -; clone size: few; J gene: TRBJ1-1; V gene: TRBV4-3; CDR3 DNA: TGCGCCAGCAGCCAAGATCCAGCGAACACTGAAGCTTTCTTT; CDR3 protein: CASSQDPANTEAFF
D gene: -; clone size: -; J gene: TRBJ2-5; V gene: TRBV28; CDR3 DNA: TGTGCCAGCAGCTTAGTAGGTTTCCAAGAGACCCAGTACTTC; CDR3 protein: CASSLVGFQETQYF
D gene: TRBD1; clone size: many; J gene: TRBJ2-1; V gene: TRBV9; CDR3 DNA: TGTGCCAGCAGCGTAGAGATGGGACAGGGGGCTGGTAGTGCCTACAATGAGCAGTTCTTC; CDR3 protein: CASSVEMGQGAGSAYNEQFF
D gene: -; clone size: -; J gene: TRBJ2-5; V gene: TRBV19; CDR3 DNA: TGTGCCAGTAGTATCGGGGCCCTCGGGGGGCGCCAAGAGACCCAGTACTTC; CDR3 protein: CASSIGALGGRQETQYF
D gene: TRBD1; clone size: -; J gene: TRBJ2-1; V gene: TRBV6-2/TRBV6-3; CDR3 DNA: TGTGCCAGCGACAGGACAGGGGGCTGGAATGAGCAGTTCTTC; CDR3 protein: CASDRTGGWNEQFF
D gene: TRBD2; clone size: -; J gene: TRBJ2-3; V gene: TRBV11-3; CDR3 DNA: TGTGCCAGCAGCTTAGAGACGGGACTAGCGGGGGGGCCGAATCAACCAGATACGCAGTATTTT; CDR3 protein: CASSLETGLAGGPNQPDTQYF
D gene: TRBD1; clone size: many; J gene: TRBJ1-2; V gene: TRBV11-3; CDR3 DNA: TGTGCCAGCAGCTCCAGACAGGGTCTGTTCCTAACGAATGGCTACACCTTC; CDR3 protein: CASSSRQGLFLTNGYTF
D gene: -; clone size: -; J gene: TRBJ2-7; V gene: TRBV5-5; CDR3 DNA: TGTGCCAGCAGCTTGGGGTTCGAGCAGTACTTC; CDR3 protein: CASSLGFEQYF
D gene: -; clone size: -; J gene: TRBJ2-1; V gene: TRBV7-2; CDR3 DNA: TGTGCCAGCAGCATAAGTCGGGACACCCGGTTCTTC; CDR3 protein: CASSISRDTRFF
D gene: -; clone size: many; J gene: TRBJ1-2; V gene: TRBV18; CDR3 DNA: TGTGCCAGCTCACCACGGGGTGTGGGCTATGGCTACACCTTC; CDR3 protein: CASSPRGVGYGYTF
D gene: -; clone size: -; J gene: TRBJ2-1; V gene: TRBV13; CDR3 DNA: TGTGCCAGCAGCTTTTATCGGGGGAGAAACAATGAGCAGTTCTTC; CDR3 protein: CASSFYRGRNNEQFF
D gene: -; clone size: many; J gene: TRBJ2-3; V gene: TRBV9; CDR3 DNA: TGTGCCAGCGGGGTTACAGATACGCAGTATTTT; CDR3 protein: CASGVTDTQYF
D gene: -; clone size: few; J gene: TRBJ1-6; V gene: TRBV19; CDR3 DNA: TGTGCCAGTAGTGTCTCCGGGACGCTGGAAGGGTCACCCCTCCACTTT; CDR3 protein: CASSVSGTLEGSPLHF
D gene: TRBD1; clone size: many; J gene: TRBJ1-2; V gene: TRBV7-2; CDR3 DNA: TGTGCCAGCAGCGGTACGAGACAGGGAGGCTATGGCTACACCTTC; CDR3 protein: CASSGTRQGGYGYTF
D gene: -; clone size: -; J gene: TRBJ1-2; V gene: TRBV27; CDR3 DNA: TGTGCCAGCAGTTATCAGATTAACTATGGCTACACCTTC; CDR3 protein: CASSYQINYGYTF
D gene: -; clone size: many; J gene: TRBJ1-5; V gene: TRBV4-3; CDR3 DNA: TGCGCCAGCAGCCAAGATCTCAAGGGCAGTAATCAGCCCCAGCATTTT; CDR3 protein: CASSQDLKGSNQPQHF
D gene: -; clone size: many; J gene: TRBJ2-7; V gene: TRBV5-1; CDR3 DNA: TGCGCCAGCAGCTTGGCGGCAGGGTCTCCCTACGAGCAGTACTTC; CDR3 protein: CASSLAAGSPYEQYF
D gene: TRBD1; clone size: many; J gene: TRBJ1-4; V gene: TRBV5-6; CDR3 DNA: TGTGCCAGCAGCGCAGGGACAGGCCGACCCAATGAAAAACTGTTTTTT; CDR3 protein: CASSAGTGRPNEKLFF
D gene: -; clone size: many; J gene: TRBJ1-4; V gene: TRBV11-2; CDR3 DNA: TGTGCCAGCAGCTTCAATGAGGGCTTCAAACTGTTTTTT; CDR3 protein: CASSFNEGFKLFF
D gene: -; clone size: many; J gene: TRBJ1-6; V gene: TRBV18; CDR3 DNA: TGTGCCAGCTCCCCGAAGGGCTCCTATAATTCACCCCTCCACTTT; CDR3 protein: CASSPKGSYNSPLHF
D gene: TRBD1; clone size: many; J gene: TRBJ2-7; V gene: TRBV5-4; CDR3 DNA: TGTGCCAGCAGCGGGACAGGGGACTACGAGCAGTACTTC; CDR3 protein: CASSGTGDYEQYF
D gene: -; clone size: few; J gene: TRBJ2-7; V gene: TRBV20-1; CDR3 DNA: TGCAGTGCTAGTCTTGGGACCTACGAGCAGTACTTC; CDR3 protein: CSASLGTYEQYF
D gene: -; clone size: many; J gene: TRBJ1-4; V gene: TRBV28; CDR3 DNA: TGTGCCAGCAGCTCTTCACGCGTTGCAACTAATGAAAAACTGTTTTTT; CDR3 protein: CASSSSRVATNEKLFF
D gene: TRBD2; clone size: few; J gene: TRBJ2-1; V gene: TRBV4-3; CDR3 DNA: TGCGCCAGCAGATCGACTAGCGGGGGGCCCTACAATGAGCAGTTCTTC; CDR3 protein: CASRSTSGGPYNEQFF
D gene: -; clone size: few; J gene: TRBJ1-2; V gene: TRBV7-9; CDR3 DNA: TGTGCCAGCAGCTACGGGCAGGGGAACTATGGCTACACCTTC; CDR3 protein: CASSYGQGNYGYTF
D gene: TRBD2; clone size: many; J gene: TRBJ2-7; V gene: TRBV7-9; CDR3 DNA: TGTGCCAGCAGCGCCGGGACTACTGAACGACCCTACGAGCAGTACTTC; CDR3 protein: CASSAGTTERPYEQYF
D gene: -; clone size: many; J gene: TRBJ1-6; V gene: TRBV6-6; CDR3 DNA: TGTGCCAGCAGTTACGGGGACGGAAATTCACCCCTCCACTTT; CDR3 protein: CASSYGDGNSPLHF
D gene: TRBD1; clone size: many; J gene: TRBJ1-6; V gene: TRBV20-1; CDR3 DNA: TGCAGTGCTAGAGAGGGACGGACAGGTAGAAATTCACCCCTCCACTTT; CDR3 protein: CSAREGRTGRNSPLHF
D gene: -; clone size: -; J gene: TRBJ1-3; V gene: TRBV29-1; CDR3 DNA: TGCAGCGTTCGGCCATTAGGGGGAAACACCATATATTTT; CDR3 protein: CSVRPLGGNTIYF
D gene: TRBD2; clone size: many; J gene: TRBJ2-1; V gene: TRBV29-1; CDR3 DNA: TGCAGCGTTGGCCTCTCGGTAGCGGGGGCAAGGGAGCAGTTCTTC; CDR3 protein: CSVGLSVAGAREQFF
D gene: TRBD1; clone size: few; J gene: TRBJ2-7; V gene: TRBV7-8; CDR3 DNA: TGTGCCAGCAGTTATACTCGGACAGGGGGCCTCGAGCAGTACTTC; CDR3 protein: CASSYTRTGGLEQYF
D gene: -; clone size: -; J gene: TRBJ2-3; V gene: TRBV5-1; CDR3 DNA: TGCGCCAGCAGCTTGGCCCGGGCAGCGACTAGCACAGATACGCAGTATTTT; CDR3 protein: CASSLARAATSTDTQYF
D gene: -; clone size: -; J gene: TRBJ2-7; V gene: TRBV7-2; CDR3 DNA: TGTGTCAGCAGCTTAGTTCAGAGATACGAGCAGTACTTC; CDR3 protein: CVSSLVQRYEQYF